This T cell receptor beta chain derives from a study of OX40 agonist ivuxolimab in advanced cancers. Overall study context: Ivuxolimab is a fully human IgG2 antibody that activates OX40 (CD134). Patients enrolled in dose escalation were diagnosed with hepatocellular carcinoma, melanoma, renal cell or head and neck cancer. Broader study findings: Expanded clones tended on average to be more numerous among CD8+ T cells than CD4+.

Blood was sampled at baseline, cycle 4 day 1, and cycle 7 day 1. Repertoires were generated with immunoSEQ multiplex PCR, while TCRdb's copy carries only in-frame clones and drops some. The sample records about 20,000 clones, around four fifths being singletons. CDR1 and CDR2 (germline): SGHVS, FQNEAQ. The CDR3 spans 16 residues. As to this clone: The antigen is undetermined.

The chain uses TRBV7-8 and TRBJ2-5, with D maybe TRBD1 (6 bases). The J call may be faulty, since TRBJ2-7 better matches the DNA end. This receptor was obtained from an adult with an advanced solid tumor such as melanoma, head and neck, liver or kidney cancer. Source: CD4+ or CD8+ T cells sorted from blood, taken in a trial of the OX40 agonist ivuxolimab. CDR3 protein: CASSLARDNRGDEQYF. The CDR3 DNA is TGTGCCAGCAGCTTAGCGAGGGACAATCGAGGGGACGAGCAGTACTTC.